The entry that follows covers one T cell receptor beta chain sequence. Its antigen is not known. The CDR3 runs 16 residues. Germline assignment: CDR1 DFQATT and CDR2 SNEGSKA (reference sequence). Losses at the gene ends were 2 bases for V and 6 bases for J; bases not matched to a gene: 10. Arm-PCR with iRepertoire HTBI primers amplified the CDR3 regions for these TCR beta libraries. Each CDR3 protein is one row after TCRdb ran MiXCR on the multiplex PCR reads. Among about 430,000 distinct CDR3 sequences listed, around 20% were seen once. Regarding time point: persistent/refractory GD, antithyroid drugs over 5 years with positive TRAb. Generation of the TCR library employed RNA extracted from PBMCs. The data stem from a study of regulatory T cells in long-lasting Graves disease. Study-level information: Positivity for TSH receptor antibodies plus over 5 years of antithyroid drugs meant persistent Graves' disease. The study's findings and limits: Lower TCR diversity was seen in persistent Graves' patients than in newly diagnosed ones. Persistent disease favored TRBV28, TRBJ1-2 and TRBJ2-5.

This TCR was sampled from a female donor with Graves disease. The starting material was peripheral blood mononuclear cells (PBMCs), obtained when the disease was refractory, from a patient treated with antithyroid drugs. The chain is built from TRBV20-1 and TRBJ2-4; the match to TRBD2 covers 10 bases. For the CDR3, the DNA is TGCAGTGCTAGACTAATACTAGCGGGAAGGGGAAACATTCAGTACTTC. Residues: CSARLILAGRGNIQYF.